This passage covers 32 T cell receptor beta chains from one sample sequenced in a study of T cell repertoires in cytomegalovirus infection. TCRdb processed the reads anew with MiXCR; each CDR3 protein has one entry. The table lists 310,000 or so distinct CDR3 sequences, about a quarter of them singletons. The sequenced sample consisted of PBMCs. Receptors were obtained from a human donor in good health (CMV status not recorded). Some clones in this sample may be carry-over from other donors' samples.

In its sample, this clonotype was seen many times. This chain uses TRBV12-3 or TRBV12-4 with TRBJ2-6; D remains unclear. V was clipped by 6 bases and J by 0 bases, with 12 bases between them. CDR3 length: 16 amino acids. The CDR3 is CASSTGSSSGANVLTF. The CDR3, as DNA: TGTGCCAGCAGCACTGGAAGTAGCTCTGGGGCCAACGTCCTGACTTTC.

This clonotype was recorded at least ten times. J is TRBJ1-1 and V is TRBV7-6; 7 bases fit TRBD1. Trimming took 5 bases from V and 1 from J; bases not matched to a gene: 7. Germline assignment: CDR1 SGHVS and CDR2 FNYEAQ. CDR3 length: 15 residues. The CDR3 sequence: CASSLTGAGNTEAFF. The CDR3 nucleotides read TGTGCCAGCAGCCTCACAGGGGCCGGGAACACTGAAGCTTTCTTT.

V usage is TRBV28 and J usage is TRBJ2-7; TRBD2 aligns across 13 bases. The CDR3 runs 16 residues. V lost 6 bases, J lost 4 bases, and 9 bases stayed unmatched. Per germline, CDR1 MDHEN and CDR2 SYDVKM. The CDR3 DNA follows: TGTGCCAGCAGGAACCCGGGACTAGCGGGACCATACGAGCAGTACTTC. Its protein product is CASRNPGLAGPYEQYF.

Written as DNA, the CDR3 is TGTGCCAGCAGTTTATCGCCCGTTACGAACACTGAAGCTTTCTTT. Amino acids: CASSLSPVTNTEAFF. The rearrangement links TRBV12-3 or TRBV12-4 to TRBJ1-1, with D uncertain. Trimming pared 2 bases from V and 1 base from J, leaving 11 bases between. The CDR3 is 15 amino acids.

The V and J genes are TRBV7-2 and TRBJ2-4; TRBD2 matches 7 bases. The CDR3 consists of 13 residues. Per germline, CDR1 SGHTA and CDR2 FQGNSA. Trimming at V came to 3 bases and at J to 5 bases, leaving 1 base not matched to a gene. In nucleotides, the CDR3 is TGTGCCAGCAGCTTCACTAGCGAAAACATTCAGTACTTC. It codes for CASSFTSENIQYF.

This clonotype was seen ten or more times. The genes are TRBV29-1 and TRBJ2-1; TRBD2 is a possible D gene (5 bases). The CDR3 is 15 amino acids. Deletions cut 1 base from V and 0 bases from J, with 10 bases between. From germline, CDR1 is SQVTM and CDR2 ANQGSEA. The DNA for the CDR3 is TGCAGCGTTGAAGTTTGGGAGAGCTCCTACAATGAGCAGTTCTTC. Translating gives CSVEVWESSYNEQFF.

The chain employs TRBV25-1 and TRBJ2-1; D might be TRBD1 (5 bases). From germline, CDR1 is MGHDK and CDR2 SYGVNS. The CDR3 covers 16 residues. Trimming shortened V by 3 bases and J by 4 bases, and 16 bases separated the two germline ends. CDR3 sequence (DNA): TGTGCCAGCAGTGACTTTCAGGGCCTCGGATACAATGAGCAGTTCTTC. It yields the protein CASSDFQGLGYNEQFF. Together with reference TRBV25-1 and TRBJ2-1, the CDR3 gives the full variable domain: EADIYQTPRYLVIGTGKKITLECSQTMGHDKMYWYQQDPGMELHLIHYSYGVNSTEKGDLSSESTVSRIRTEHFPLTLESARPSHTSQYLCASSDFQGLGYNEQFFGPGTRLTVL.

The table lists this clonotype with many counts. J is TRBJ2-3 and V is TRBV7-2, with 13 bases identical to TRBD2. Germline V gene lookup returns CDR1 SGHTA and CDR2 FQGNSA. The CDR3 has 17 residues. J lost 3 bases, V lost 6 bases, and 9 bases had no gene match. CDR3 loop: CASSPPGLAGNTDTQYF. Here the CDR3 DNA reads TGTGCCAGCAGTCCTCCGGGACTAGCGGGAAATACAGATACGCAGTATTTT.

The genes are TRBV18 and TRBJ2-7; TRBD1 agrees at 7 bases. Germline trimming cut 2 bases from V and 0 bases from J; bases unmatched to any gene: 7. The CDR3 loop spans 16 amino acids. CDR1 is KGHSH and CDR2 is LQKENI in the germline V gene. CDR3 loop: CASSPRGQMSSYEQYF. The CDR3 bases are TGTGCCAGCTCACCAAGGGGACAGATGAGCTCCTACGAGCAGTACTTC.

In this sample, this clonotype turned up a few times. The chain recombines TRBV15 with TRBJ2-1, with 9 bases matching TRBD1. Trimming at V came to 5 bases and at J to 4 bases, leaving 6 bases not matched to a gene. There are 15 residues in the CDR3. Germline V CDR1 and CDR2: LNHNV, YYDKDF (reference sequence). CDR3 nucleotide sequence: TGTGCCACCAGCCGCCGGGACAGGGCATACAATGAGCAGTTCTTC. This codes for CATSRRDRAYNEQFF.

The J gene is TRBJ2-6, the V gene TRBV2; unclear D gene. The CDR3 runs 15 residues. From germline, CDR1 is SNHLY and CDR2 FYNNEI. V was shortened by 7 bases and J by 0 bases, with 10 bases between the two germline ends. CDR3 in amino acids: CASTGTFSGANVLTF. CDR3 nucleotide sequence: TGTGCCAGCACCGGAACCTTCTCTGGGGCCAACGTCCTGACTTTC. Full variable domain (remainder filled in from reference TRBV2 and TRBJ2-6): EPEVTQTPSHQVTQMGQEVILRCVPISNHLYFYWYRQILGQKVEFLVSFYNNEISEKSEIFDDQFSVERPDGSNFTLKIRSTKLEDSAMYFCASTGTFSGANVLTFGAGSRLTVL.

In its sample, this clonotype was seen a few times. The chain is built from TRBV28 and TRBJ2-4; possible D gene TRBD2, 6 bases. V lost 7 bases to trimming and J lost 6 bases, with 7 bases between them. CDR3 size: 11 residues. Looked up from germline, CDR1 is MDHEN and CDR2 is SYDVKM. CDR3: CASIGGNIQYF. In DNA, the CDR3 is TGTGCCAGCATCGGGGGAAACATTCAGTACTTC.

Only a few counts were recorded for this clonotype. The rearrangement joins TRBV12-3 or TRBV12-4 to TRBJ2-2; D not certain. This CDR3 spans 13 amino acids. Trimming took 3 bases from V and 7 from J, leaving 9 bases between them. This CDR3 reads CASSFSWSGELFF. CDR3 nucleotide sequence: TGTGCCAGCAGTTTTTCCTGGAGCGGGGAGCTGTTTTTT.

Comments on this clonotype: This may come from a read error, since a much larger clone is one base off. This chain uses TRBV6-6 with TRBJ2-1, with 7 bases lining up with TRBD1. This CDR3 has 11 residues. Germline V CDR1 and CDR2: MNHNY, SVGAGI (reference sequence). The chain's CDR3 is CVSQQGNEQFF. In DNA form, the CDR3 reads TGTGTCAGTCAACAGGGGAATGAGCAGTTCTTC.

There are a few counts of this clonotype. The rearrangement joins TRBV6-6 to TRBJ2-3; TRBD2 aligns across 10 bases. Trimming removed 0 bases from V and 5 bases from J; junction bases left unmatched: 8. The CDR3 totals 17 residues. Germline V gives CDR1 MNHNY, CDR2 SVGAGI (reference sequence). The DNA of the CDR3 is TGTGCCAGCAGTTACTCCTTGATAGCGGGGGGCGGAGATACGCAGTATTTT. It translates to CASSYSLIAGGGDTQYF.

This clonotype was seen at least ten times. This chain connects TRBV7-2 to TRBJ2-3; TRBD2 matches 7 bases. The V and J ends lost 5 bases and 4 bases, in that order; junction bases with no gene match: 9. Per the germline V gene, CDR1 is SGHTA and CDR2 is FQGNSA. The CDR3 contains 15 residues. The DNA of the CDR3 is TGTGCCAGCAGCCCCCAGCGCGGGAGAGCAGATACGCAGTATTTT. The encoded protein is CASSPQRGRADTQYF.

This clonotype was counted only a few times. CDR3 nucleotide sequence: TGCAGTGCTAGTGAACCTACGACCGTGCGGCAGTTCTTC. It encodes CSASEPTTVRQFF. The V gene is TRBV20-1, the J gene TRBJ2-1, with D unresolved. CDR3 size: 13 residues. The V end lost 3 bases, the J end lost 12 bases, and 18 bases lay between the germline ends. Germline assignment: CDR1 DFQATT and CDR2 SNEGSKA (reference sequence).

This clonotype was recorded a few times. The gene calls are TRBV20-1 and TRBJ2-5; D is perhaps TRBD1 (5 bases). Looked up from germline, CDR1 is DFQATT and CDR2 is SNEGSKA (reference sequence). The germline V and J ends were trimmed by 3 bases and 1 base, with 9 bases remaining between them. This CDR3 has 13 amino acids. The CDR3 DNA is TGCAGTGCTAGTCAAGGGGTCCAAGAGACCCAGTACTTC. It codes for CSASQGVQETQYF.

This clonotype was seen repeatedly, ten times or more. The rearrangement joins TRBV7-2 to TRBJ2-5; 7 bases match TRBD2. This CDR3 region has 15 residues. The V and J ends lost 2 bases and 4 bases, in that order; junction bases with no gene match: 7. The V gene's germline CDR1 is SGHTA and CDR2 FQGNSA. In DNA, the CDR3 is TGTGCCAGCAGCTTAAACGGGGAGGGGAGAGAGACCCAGTACTTC. Amino acid sequence: CASSLNGEGRETQYF.

The rearrangement joins TRBV29-1 to TRBJ1-2; no definite D call. The CDR3 spans 11 residues. CDR1 SQVTM and CDR2 ANQGSEA come from the germline V gene. V was trimmed by 4 bases and J by 8 bases, leaving 11 bases between them. CDR3 residues: CSVVTGEGYTF. CDR3 DNA: TGCAGCGTTGTAACGGGAGAGGGCTACACCTTC.

Ten or more counts support this clonotype. This chain uses TRBV28 with TRBJ2-7; 8 positions agree with TRBD1. The germline gives CDR1 MDHEN, CDR2 SYDVKM. J gave up 1 base and V 5 bases, and 4 bases lay outside the gene matches. CDR3 length: 14 amino acids. The CDR3 is CASSRNRGSYEQYF. CDR3 DNA sequence: TGTGCCAGCAGTCGGAACAGGGGGTCCTACGAGCAGTACTTC.

The sample holds one count of this clonotype. V gene TRBV7-2 combines with J gene TRBJ2-1; D gene ambiguous. Looked up from germline, CDR1 is SGHTA and CDR2 is FQGNSA. The CDR3 is 13 residues long. The V end was cut by 0 bases, the J end by 8 bases, with 8 bases between. The CDR3 loop reads CASSLADFYEQFF. DNA of the CDR3: TGTGCCAGCAGCTTAGCCGACTTCTATGAGCAGTTCTTC. Together with reference TRBV7-2 and TRBJ2-1, the CDR3 gives the full variable domain: GAGVSQSPSNKVTEKGKDVELRCDPISGHTALYWYRQSLGQGLEFLIYFQGNSAPDKSGLPSDRFSAERTGGSVSTLTIQRTQQEDSAVYLCASSLADFYEQFFGPGTRLTVL.

This clonotype was seen more than once but under ten times. The chain uses TRBV7-9 and TRBJ1-2; D remains ambiguous. V dropped 6 bases and J dropped 2 bases, with 10 bases sitting between them. The germline CDR1 and CDR2 sequences are SEHNR and FQNEAQ (reference sequence). The CDR3 contains 13 residues. The CDR3 DNA sequence: TGTGCCAGCAGTCAGGACGCCAACTATGGCTACACCTTC. This codes for CASSQDANYGYTF. Looking up the rest from reference TRBV7-9 and TRBJ1-2 gives the full variable domain: DTGVSQNPRHKITKRGQNVTFRCDPISEHNRLYWYRQTLGQGPEFLTYFQNEAQLEKSRLLSDRFSAERPKGSFSTLEIQRTEQGDSAMYLCASSQDANYGYTFGSGTRLTVV.

This clonotype was picked up many times. V is TRBV5-1 and J is TRBJ1-4; 7 nucleotides match TRBD1. V lost 0 bases to trimming and J lost 5 bases; unmatched junction nucleotides: 7. This CDR3 comprises 16 residues. The germline V gene has CDR1 SGHRS and CDR2 YFSETQ. CDR3 in DNA: TGCGCCAGCAGCTTGGGCAGGGGGACAGAGAATGAAAAACTGTTTTTT. Protein: CASSLGRGTENEKLFF. Full variable domain (outside the CDR3, taken from reference TRBV5-1 and TRBJ1-4): KAGVTQTPRYLIKTRGQQVTLSCSPISGHRSVSWYQQTPGQGLQFLFEYFSETQRNKGNFPGRFSGRQFSNSRSEMNVSTLELGDSALYLCASSLGRGTENEKLFFGSGTQLSVL.

As concerns this clonotype: It may be a read error: a sequence one base away is much more abundant. This chain joins TRBV28 and TRBJ2-5; D not certain. V was clipped by 5 bases and J by 5 bases, with 18 bases between them. Looked up from germline, CDR1 is MDHEN and CDR2 is SYDVKM. CDR3 length: 15 residues. CDR3 region: CASSTAGVLHETQYF. In nucleotides, the CDR3 is TGTGCCAGCAGTACCGCCGGCGTGCTCCACGAGACCCAGTACTTC.

The chain carries TRBV10-1 and TRBJ2-3; D is possibly TRBD1 or TRBD2 (5 bases each). The CDR3 runs to 15 residues. CDR1 is WNHNN, CDR2 SYGVQD, per germline (reference sequence). Trimming left V 2 bases short and J 4 bases short, with 13 bases between. The DNA for the CDR3 is TGCGCCAGCAGTGAGGGGGGAGCAGAGGCAGATACGCAGTATTTT. It translates to CASSEGGAEADTQYF.

This clonotype has a handful of counts. V gene TRBV27 combines with J gene TRBJ2-1; 8 nucleotides agree with TRBD2. With 5 bases clipped from V and 6 bases from J, the junction kept 3 bases outside the gene matches. Germline CDR1 reads MNHEY; CDR2 reads SMNVEV (reference sequence). CDR3 length: 13 amino acids. The CDR3 DNA reads as TGTGCCAGCAGTGGGACTAGTTTCAATGAGCAGTTCTTC. Translation gives CASSGTSFNEQFF.

The gene calls are TRBV15 and TRBJ2-1; 10 positions agree with TRBD2. The CDR3 is 16 residues long. In germline, CDR1 is LNHNV, CDR2 YYDKDF (reference sequence). After removal of 0 bases from V and 10 bases from J, the junction contained 9 bases not matched to a gene. The CDR3: CATSRDRLAGAEEQFF. In DNA form, the CDR3 reads TGTGCCACCAGCAGAGATCGGCTAGCGGGAGCGGAAGAGCAGTTCTTC. The whole variable domain, filled in from reference TRBV15 and TRBJ2-1, reads DAMVIQNPRYQVTQFGKPVTLSCSQTLNHNVMYWYQQKSSQAPKLLFHYYDKDFNNEADTPDNFQSRRPNTSFCFLDIRSPGLGDTAMYLCATSRDRLAGAEEQFFGPGTRLTVL.

This chain connects TRBV20-1 to TRBJ2-1; possible D gene TRBD2, 6 bases. Germline V lookup: CDR1 DFQATT, CDR2 SNEGSKA (reference sequence). This CDR3 is built from 16 residues. Trimming cost V 2 bases and J 3 bases, with 17 bases left between them. The CDR3 DNA follows: TGCAGTGCTAGATCCGAGGGACTCGGACGCTACAATGAGCAGTTCTTC. It is translated as CSARSEGLGRYNEQFF.

The V call is TRBV3-1, the J call TRBJ2-2; TRBD2 agrees at 10 bases. V was pared by 2 bases and J by 2 bases, with 2 bases of the junction left unmatched. Germline V CDR1 and CDR2: LGHDT, YNNKEL (reference sequence). The CDR3 length is 16 residues. This CDR3 is CASSQLAGANTGELFF. The CDR3 DNA is TGTGCCAGCAGCCAACTAGCGGGGGCAAACACCGGGGAGCTGTTTTTT.

CDR3 nucleotides: TGTGCCAGCAGTGGGACTCAACCTCGCCCCGAGCAGTACTTC. Translating gives CASSGTQPRPEQYF. The chain is built from TRBV6-2 or TRBV6-3 and TRBJ2-7, with D possibly matching TRBD2 (6 bases). Trimming cost V 5 bases and J 6 bases, with 17 bases left between them. The CDR3 sequence is 14 residues long. Germline V gene data show CDR1 as MNHEY and CDR2 as SVGEGT.

The chain is built from TRBV5-6 and TRBJ1-4; D remains ambiguous. Trimming removed 4 bases from V and 8 bases from J, with 18 bases in between. This CDR3 contains 15 residues. CDR1 is SGHDT and CDR2 is YYEEEE in the germline V gene. The DNA of the CDR3 is TGTGCCAGCAGCCTAGATGACCTGCGAGGGGAAAAACTGTTTTTT. Its translation is CASSLDDLRGEKLFF.